Below are 30 T cell receptor beta chains sequenced from a single sample in a study of shared clonotypes between healthy human individuals. The data were produced by immunoSEQ multiplex PCR, yet TCRdb's version contains in-frame clones alone and is incomplete. The data contain more than 550,000 clones, 90% of them singletons. What was sequenced was memory CD8+ T cells from PBMCs. As for subset: CD45RO+ cells pooled with CCR7-negative TemRA cells. All receptors come from a man between 18 and 29 years old in good health. Some clones in this sample may be carry-over from other donors' samples.

This chain links TRBV4-3 with TRBJ2-7, with 8 nucleotides matching TRBD1. Germline-derived CDR1 and CDR2 are LGHNA and YSLEER. Germline trimming cut 0 bases from V and 3 bases from J; bases unmatched to any gene: 4. The CDR3 is 15 amino acids. The CDR3 is CASSQDRGPHYEQYF. The CDR3, as DNA: TGCGCCAGCAGCCAAGACAGGGGGCCTCACTACGAGCAGTACTTC.

The chain uses TRBV19 and TRBJ1-5, with a weak D call TRBD1 (6 bases). V lost 7 bases and J lost 5, with 15 bases in between. The CDR3 totals 14 residues. In germline, CDR1 is LNHDA, CDR2 SQIVND (reference sequence). The CDR3 nucleotides are TGTGCCAGTAAAACAGGGTATGGGGATCAGCCCCAGCATTTT. Residues: CASKTGYGDQPQHF.

The chain combines TRBV10-2 with TRBJ1-1; 11 bases fit TRBD1. The CDR3 length is 14 residues. V was clipped by 8 bases and J by 7 bases; unmatched bases: 9. Germline V gives CDR1 WSHSY, CDR2 SAAADI. This chain's CDR3 is CASGFPGQGGEAFF. The CDR3 region has the DNA TGCGCCAGCGGGTTCCCGGGACAGGGGGGTGAAGCTTTCTTT.

The chain links TRBV28 to TRBJ2-1, with D unresolved. With 6 bases removed from V and 3 bases from J, the gap between germline ends came to 15 bases. The germline gives CDR1 MDHEN, CDR2 SYDVKM. This CDR3 is 15 amino acids long. CDR3 nucleotide sequence: TGTGCCAGCAGCTCCCTTGGGTTTGTCTACAATGAGCAGTTCTTC. Its translation is CASSSLGFVYNEQFF.

The genes are TRBV11-2 and TRBJ1-3; TRBD1 agrees at 9 bases. The CDR3 contains 19 residues. V lost 0 bases, J lost 0 bases, and 9 bases stayed unmatched. Germline V gene sequence: CDR1 SGHAT, CDR2 FQNNGV. The CDR3 sequence is CASSLDHRGQGSSGNTIYF. The CDR3 DNA reads as TGTGCCAGCAGCTTAGATCATCGGGGACAGGGCTCCTCTGGAAACACCATATATTTT.

The J gene is TRBJ2-7, the V gene TRBV28, with TRBD1 matching over 8 bases. Unmatched junction bases numbered 16, after V lost 8 bases and J lost 7 bases. Germline lookup yields CDR1 MDHEN and CDR2 SYDVKM. The CDR3 totals 15 residues. The CDR3 nucleotides read TGTGCCAGCGAGAACTCTTGGACAGGGTTAACGGAGCAGTACTTC. Translation gives CASENSWTGLTEQYF.

The rearrangement uses TRBV7-3 and TRBJ2-1, with D perhaps TRBD2 (6 bases). Germline V gene sequence: CDR1 SGHTA, CDR2 FQGTGA. This CDR3 comprises 15 residues. Trimming removed 0 bases from V and 6 bases from J, with 12 bases in between. In DNA, the CDR3 is TGTGCCAGCAGCTTAACGTGGGCTAGCGCCAATGAGCAGTTCTTC. Its protein product is CASSLTWASANEQFF.

The J gene is TRBJ2-7, the V gene TRBV18; TRBD1 aligns across 8 bases. Trimming at V came to 3 bases and at J to 2 bases, leaving 18 bases not matched to a gene. Germline V gives CDR1 KGHSH, CDR2 LQKENI. This CDR3 spans 19 amino acids. CDR3 bases: TGTGCCAGCTCACCCATATGGCCCGCCGGGACAGGCAAAACCTACGAGCAGTACTTC. It is translated as CASSPIWPAGTGKTYEQYF.

The V gene is TRBV5-1, the J gene TRBJ2-1, with 8 bases fitting TRBD2. The V gene's germline CDR1 is SGHRS and CDR2 YFSETQ. The junction had 5 bases not matched to a gene; V was cut back by 5 bases and J by 4 bases. This CDR3 contains 14 residues. Here the CDR3 DNA reads TGCGCCAGCAGTAGCGGGGAACTATACAATGAGCAGTTCTTC. It codes for CASSSGELYNEQFF.

The chain joins TRBV9 to TRBJ2-5; TRBD2 matches 9 bases. The CDR3 covers 14 residues. From germline, CDR1 is SGDLS and CDR2 YYNGEE. Unmatched junction bases numbered 2, after V lost 2 bases and J lost 3 bases. The CDR3 bases are TGTGCCAGCAGCGTCGCTAGCGGGAAAGAGACCCAGTACTTC. The encoded protein is CASSVASGKETQYF.

V gene TRBV18 combines with J gene TRBJ2-5; tentatively, D is TRBD1 (6 bases). Trimming left V 5 bases short and J 2 bases short, with 12 bases between. The CDR3 sequence is 14 residues long. The germline V gene encodes CDR1 KGHSH and CDR2 LQKENI. CDR3 protein: CASSGTRAQETQYF. The CDR3 region has the DNA TGTGCCAGCTCAGGGACAAGGGCGCAAGAGACCCAGTACTTC. Together with reference TRBV18 and TRBJ2-5, the CDR3 gives the full variable domain: NAGVMQNPRHLVRRRGQEARLRCSPMKGHSHVYWYRQLPEEGLKFMVYLQKENIIDESGMPKERFSAEFPKEGPSILRIQQVVRGDSAAYFCASSGTRAQETQYFGPGTRLLVL.

The V call is TRBV27, the J call TRBJ2-7, with TRBD1 matching over 8 bases. The CDR3 totals 14 residues. Germline V gene lookup returns CDR1 MNHEY and CDR2 SMNVEV (reference sequence). With V trimmed by 3 bases and J by 3 bases, 4 bases remained unmatched. CDR3 protein: CASSLTGVNYEQYF. CDR3 sequence (DNA): TGTGCCAGCAGTTTGACAGGGGTAAACTACGAGCAGTACTTC.

This chain links TRBV7-7 with TRBJ2-1; 7 bases match TRBD2. Per the germline V gene, CDR1 is SSHAT and CDR2 is FNYEAQ (reference sequence). After removal of 5 bases from V and 4 bases from J, the junction contained 5 bases not matched to a gene. The CDR3 runs to 14 residues. The CDR3: CASSRGEWYNEQFF. DNA of the CDR3: TGTGCCAGCAGCCGGGGGGAATGGTACAATGAGCAGTTCTTC.

This chain joins TRBV10-3 and TRBJ2-1, with 7 bases aligning to TRBD2. The CDR3 extends over 15 amino acids. V shed 4 bases, J shed 1 base, and the junction held 4 bases outside the gene matches. The germline V gene encodes CDR1 ENHRY and CDR2 SYGVKD. The CDR3 nucleotides read TGTGCCATCAGTGGGGGGGGACTGTCCTACAATGAGCAGTTCTTC. This encodes CAISGGGLSYNEQFF.

This chain uses TRBV4-1 with TRBJ1-5, with a weak D call TRBD1 (5 bases). The CDR3 covers 13 residues. Trimming took 1 base from V and 6 from J, leaving 7 bases between them. Germline assignment: CDR1 MGHRA and CDR2 YSYEKL. The DNA for the CDR3 is TGCGCCAGCAGCCAAGTTCAGGGTCAGCCCCAGCATTTT. It codes for CASSQVQGQPQHF.

The rearrangement joins TRBV7-9 to TRBJ2-3; TRBD1 is a possible D gene (5 bases). The CDR3 has 16 amino acids. CDR1 and CDR2 from the germline V gene are SEHNR and FQNEAQ (reference sequence). The germline V and J ends were trimmed by 4 bases and 0 bases, with 14 bases remaining between them. The CDR3 loop reads CASSSTGHLSTDTQYF. The CDR3 DNA is TGTGCCAGCAGCTCGACTGGACACTTAAGCACAGATACGCAGTATTTT.

The chain links TRBV28 to TRBJ1-4, with D perhaps matching TRBD1 (6 bases). The V gene lost 7 bases and the J gene lost 0 bases, with 15 bases spanning the gap. Germline V gene data show CDR1 as MDHEN and CDR2 as SYDVKM. The CDR3 length is 16 residues. CDR3 nucleotides: TGTGCCAGCATTGGGACAAAAGTTGCAACTAATGAAAAACTGTTTTTT. Protein product: CASIGTKVATNEKLFF.

This sequence joins TRBV28 and TRBJ2-3; 7 bases map to TRBD1. Germline V gene sequence: CDR1 MDHEN, CDR2 SYDVKM. The trim removed 1 base at V and 2 bases at J, leaving 9 bases unmatched. The CDR3 is 17 amino acids. CDR3 nucleotides: TGTGCCAGCAGTTTATTAAGAGGGGGCCTACCCACAGATACGCAGTATTTT. Translating it yields CASSLLRGGLPTDTQYF.

The genes are TRBV4-1 and TRBJ1-3, with TRBD1 as a possible D gene (5 bases). Trimming pared 0 bases from V and 4 bases from J, leaving 10 bases between. The CDR3 sequence is 15 residues long. Germline-derived CDR1 and CDR2 are MGHRA and YSYEKL. This chain's CDR3 is CASSQDQGFGNTIYF. CDR3 coding DNA: TGCGCCAGCAGCCAAGACCAGGGATTCGGAAACACCATATATTTT.

The V call is TRBV15, the J call TRBJ2-1; 7 bases agree with TRBD2. V shed 6 bases and J 3 bases; nucleotides not matched to a gene: 5. Per germline, CDR1 LNHNV and CDR2 YYDKDF (reference sequence). The CDR3 extends over 14 amino acids. The CDR3: CATRERDDYNEQFF. The CDR3 DNA reads as TGTGCCACCAGGGAGCGGGACGACTACAATGAGCAGTTCTTC.

The chain links TRBV7-6 to TRBJ2-7; TRBD2 matches 8 bases. Germline-derived CDR1 and CDR2 are SGHVS and FNYEAQ. CDR3 length: 15 residues. V lost 2 bases to trimming and J lost 3 bases; unmatched junction nucleotides: 6. In DNA form, the CDR3 reads TGTGCCAGCAGCTTATTCACGGGAGGGGGCTACGAGCAGTACTTC. Its translation is CASSLFTGGGYEQYF.

CDR3 loop: CASGQSGRITDTQYF. Here the CDR3 DNA reads TGTGCCAGCGGACAAAGCGGGAGGATCACAGATACGCAGTATTTT. The J gene is TRBJ2-3, the V gene TRBV27; 9 bases are a match to TRBD2. The CDR3 is 15 amino acids. The trim removed 8 bases at V and 2 bases at J, leaving 8 bases unmatched. Germline loops: CDR1 MNHEY, CDR2 SMNVEV (reference sequence).

The genes are TRBV28 and TRBJ2-2; TRBD2 might be the D (5 bases). Germline V gene sequence: CDR1 MDHEN, CDR2 SYDVKM. The CDR3 extends over 16 amino acids. V lost 4 bases and J 0 bases, leaving 12 bases between the germline ends. Here the CDR3 reads CASSSPMEANTGELFF. CDR3 in DNA: TGTGCCAGCAGTTCCCCCATGGAGGCGAACACCGGGGAGCTGTTTTTT.

The CDR3 nucleotides read TGTGCCAGCTCACCCTCCCGGGACACCTACTCTGGGGCCAACGTCCTGACTTTC. It is translated as CASSPSRDTYSGANVLTF. The rearrangement uses TRBV18 and TRBJ2-6, with D maybe TRBD1 (6 bases). V lost 3 bases to trimming and J lost 0 bases, with 15 bases between them. Germline-derived CDR1 and CDR2 are KGHSH and LQKENI. CDR3 length: 18 amino acids.

This sequence joins TRBV4-1 and TRBJ1-1; D is ambiguous. Germline V lookup: CDR1 MGHRA, CDR2 YSYEKL. V gave up 1 base and J gave up 1 base, with 10 bases separating them. This CDR3 has 15 residues. The CDR3 reads CASSQAGGPNTEAFF. The CDR3 region has the DNA TGCGCCAGCAGCCAAGCAGGTGGTCCGAACACTGAAGCTTTCTTT.

Comments on this clone: The same CDR3 can be traced to other DNA sequences in this sample. This chain joins TRBV27 and TRBJ2-7, with 7 bases fitting TRBD2. Trimming at V came to 0 bases and at J to 3 bases, leaving 2 bases not matched to a gene. This CDR3 region has 14 residues. Germline-derived CDR1 and CDR2 are MNHEY and SMNVEV (reference sequence). The CDR3 DNA sequence: TGTGCCAGCAGTTTATCGGGGAGGGTCTACGAGCAGTACTTC. It codes for CASSLSGRVYEQYF.

This clone occurred once. The chain carries TRBV11-3 and TRBJ2-7; no reliable D call. The CDR3 is 11 residues long. Deletions cut 3 bases from V and 6 bases from J, with 6 bases between. Germline loops: CDR1 SGHNT, CDR2 YENEEA. CDR3 residues: CASSFRCEQYF. As DNA, the CDR3 is TGTGCCAGCAGCTTTAGGTGCGAGCAGTACTTC.

The chain combines TRBV6-4 with TRBJ2-1; D is undetermined. V lost 2 bases and J 10 bases, leaving 9 bases between the germline ends. CDR1 is MRHNA and CDR2 is SNTAGT in the germline V gene. This CDR3 has 12 residues. The CDR3, as DNA: TGTGCCAGCAGTGACATATTCAACGAGCAGTTCTTC. The encoded protein is CASSDIFNEQFF.

The genes are TRBV9 and TRBJ1-5; D is undetermined. The V end lost 0 bases, the J end lost 2 bases, and 12 bases lay between the germline ends. The CDR3 contains 16 residues. In germline, CDR1 is SGDLS, CDR2 YYNGEE. The CDR3 here is CASSVGPGWGNQPQHF. The CDR3 coding sequence is TGTGCCAGCAGCGTAGGCCCCGGGTGGGGCAATCAGCCCCAGCATTTT.

The chain uses TRBV15 and TRBJ1-5; perhaps TRBD1 as D (6 bases). The germline V gene has CDR1 LNHNV and CDR2 YYDKDF (reference sequence). Trimming pared 8 bases from V and 4 bases from J, leaving 9 bases between. The CDR3 is 12 residues long. DNA of the CDR3: TGTGCCACCGCTACAGGGAATCAGCCCCAGCATTTT. This codes for CATATGNQPQHF.